These T cell receptor beta chains were read from a single sample in a study of T cell repertoires in cytomegalovirus infection. TCRdb fed the reads into MiXCR, producing one record per CDR3 protein. Among a few hundred thousand distinct CDR3 sequences, around 15% were seen once, and the ten largest hold approximately 51%. Sequences were obtained from CD8+ T cells from PBMCs. These receptors were obtained from a human donor in good health (CMV status not recorded). Some clones in this sample may be carry-over from other donors' samples. The CDR3 runs from the conserved cysteine through the conserved F or W. D genes are given only for firm matches.

V: TRBV12-3/TRBV12-4; J: TRBJ1-1; D: TRBD1; CDR3: CASNRGRVSEAFF
V: TRBV28; J: TRBJ1-1; D: TRBD1; CDR3: CASSLLDKSRGPEAFF
V: TRBV5-6; J: TRBJ1-2; D: -; CDR3: CASSQRDHAGIRNYGYTF
V: TRBV29-1; J: TRBJ2-1; D: -; CDR3: CSVEWNEQFF
V: TRBV7-6; J: TRBJ2-1; D: TRBD2; CDR3: CASSLAGLAGNEQFF
V: TRBV4-2; J: TRBJ1-2; D: -; CDR3: CASSQEQGTYGYTF
V: TRBV28; J: TRBJ2-1; D: -; CDR3: CASSQTLGGNEQFF
V: TRBV12-5; J: TRBJ2-3; D: -; CDR3: CASGLGWGGASTDTQYF
V: TRBV25-1; J: TRBJ1-1; D: -; CDR3: CASSESTTGRTEAFF
V: TRBV28; J: TRBJ1-1; D: -; CDR3: CASSLFSTIGFF
V: TRBV12-5; J: TRBJ2-5; D: -; CDR3: CASGLVVGWYLETQYF
V: TRBV27; J: TRBJ2-1; D: -; CDR3: CASSFIPLADTYYNEQFF
V: TRBV12-5; J: TRBJ2-1; D: -; CDR3: CASATTAYNEQFF
V: TRBV7-9; J: TRBJ2-5; D: -; CDR3: CASSSWDTRQETQYF
V: TRBV6-1; J: TRBJ2-6; D: -; CDR3: CASSELRREKNVLTF
V: TRBV7-2; J: TRBJ1-5; D: -; CDR3: CASSPEPNQPQHF
V: TRBV20-1; J: TRBJ1-2; D: -; CDR3: CSASNTGSYGYTF
V: TRBV5-1; J: TRBJ2-1; D: -; CDR3: CASSLRGGPYNEQFF
V: TRBV7-2; J: TRBJ2-5; D: -; CDR3: CASSLARSQETQYF
V: TRBV20-1; J: TRBJ2-4; D: -; CDR3: CSARELQGNPNIQYF
V: TRBV7-9; J: TRBJ2-2; D: TRBD2; CDR3: CASSDGLAGYTGELFF
V: TRBV10-3; J: TRBJ1-1; D: -; CDR3: CAILGGGSETEAFF
V: TRBV4-1; J: TRBJ1-5; D: -; CDR3: CASSQAVRVSVGQPQHF
V: TRBV4-1; J: TRBJ1-5; D: -; CDR3: CASSQNGQLKPQHF
V: TRBV7-9; J: TRBJ1-6; D: -; CDR3: CASRPGVEDYSYNSPLHF
V: TRBV12-3/TRBV12-4; J: TRBJ2-1; D: TRBD1; CDR3: CALRTGLYNEQFF
V: TRBV7-8; J: TRBJ2-3; D: -; CDR3: CASSSQEGTDTQYF
V: TRBV6-1; J: TRBJ1-5; D: -; CDR3: CASSEEGGHQPQHF
V: TRBV5-6; J: TRBJ1-4; D: TRBD1; CDR3: CASTLGQGPATGEKLFF
V: TRBV4-1; J: TRBJ1-2; D: -; CDR3: CASSQEEGFIFAEGYTF
V: TRBV28; J: TRBJ1-3; D: TRBD1; CDR3: CASSSLTGADSGNTIYF
V: TRBV24-1; J: TRBJ2-1; D: -; CDR3: CATSDLSDPPYNEQFF
V: TRBV20-1; J: TRBJ1-1; D: -; CDR3: CSARDYRESDTEAFF
V: TRBV7-9; J: TRBJ2-1; D: -; CDR3: CASSSFPGERIGNEQFF
V: TRBV19; J: TRBJ1-2; D: -; CDR3: CASSIGDYTF
V: TRBV10-3; J: TRBJ2-1; D: TRBD1; CDR3: CAISVKTGAGDEQFF
V: TRBV27; J: TRBJ2-7; D: TRBD2; CDR3: CASSLGFRGGYEQYF
V: TRBV7-9; J: TRBJ2-7; D: -; CDR3: CASSGDRAGYEQYF
V: TRBV20-1; J: TRBJ1-6; D: TRBD1; CDR3: CSAPEKTGGASYNSPLHF
V: TRBV11-2; J: TRBJ2-1; D: -; CDR3: CASSTTSSGTYNEQFF
V: TRBV3-1; J: TRBJ2-5; D: -; CDR3: CASSPEGPETQYF
V: TRBV19; J: TRBJ1-5; D: -; CDR3: CASSSEGGRGQPQHF
V: TRBV2; J: TRBJ2-2; D: TRBD2; CDR3: CASRGLVTTGELFF
V: TRBV4-1; J: TRBJ2-7; D: -; CDR3: CASSQANVNEQYF
V: TRBV7-9; J: TRBJ1-5; D: -; CDR3: CASSARTDNQPQHF
V: TRBV7-9; J: TRBJ1-3; D: -; CDR3: CASSTSGQLNSGNTIYF
V: TRBV15; J: TRBJ2-3; D: -; CDR3: CATSRDRASTDTQYF